These T cell receptor beta chains were read from a single sample in a study of technical replicates of blood from a few donors. Using immunoSEQ multiplex PCR, the repertoire was profiled, and TCRdb retains in-frame clones only, with some absent. Of over 75,000 clones detected, approximately 96% appear once; the ten largest clones hold 0.22%. Sequenced input: T cells isolated from PBMCs. These TCRs come from a human donor in good health. The CDR3 runs from the conserved cysteine through the conserved F or W. D genes are given only for firm matches. Size values are once, few and many counts, or a class for expanded clones, and some rows have none.

TRBD2 TRBJ2-3 NA TRBV19 CASRNPGLAFPDTQYF TGTGCCAGTAGAAACCCGGGACTAGCCTTTCCAGATACGCAGTATTTT
TRBD2 TRBJ2-7 NA TRBV4-2 CASSQEERTSGRLDEQYF TGTGCCAGCAGCCAAGAGGAAAGGACTAGCGGGAGGTTGGACGAGCAGTACTTC
TRBD1 TRBJ1-1 NA TRBV11-2 CASNDRGGTEAFF TGTGCCAGCAACGACAGGGGAGGCACTGAAGCTTTCTTT
TRBD2 TRBJ2-7 NA TRBV9 CASSVGPSGAYEQYF TGTGCCAGCAGCGTAGGGCCTAGCGGGGCCTACGAGCAGTACTTC
TRBD1 TRBJ2-2 NA TRBV6-6 CASSPTGAGELFF TGTGCCAGCAGCCCGACAGGGGCCGGGGAGCTGTTTTTT
TRBD2 TRBJ2-7 NA TRBV5-6 CASSVGLAVLYEQYF TGTGCCAGCAGCGTCGGACTAGCGGTACTCTACGAGCAGTACTTC
TRBD2 TRBJ2-3 NA TRBV7-6 CASSYGGVVDTQYF TGTGCCAGCAGCTACGGGGGGGTTGTAGATACGCAGTATTTT
TRBD2 TRBJ2-2 NA TRBV5-1 CASSQLAGDTGELFF TGCGCCAGCAGCCAGCTAGCGGGCGACACCGGGGAGCTGTTTTTT
NA TRBJ1-5 NA TRBV5-6 CASSLWRKSNQPQHF TGTGCCAGCAGCTTGTGGAGGAAAAGCAATCAGCCCCAGCATTTT
NA TRBJ1-5 NA TRBV23-1 CASSQLTVTYQPQHF TGCGCCAGCAGTCAATTGACAGTGACATATCAGCCTCAGCATTTT
TRBD1 TRBJ1-5 NA TRBV28 CAAWARQGGQPQHF TGTGCCGCTTGGGCCCGACAGGGGGGTCAGCCCCAGCATTTT
NA TRBJ2-7 NA TRBV11-3 CASSLALEYEQYF TGTGCCAGCAGCTTAGCGTTAGAATACGAGCAGTACTTC
NA TRBJ2-1 NA TRBV20-1 CSAFSAGEQFF TGCAGTGCTTTCAGCGCCGGTGAGCAGTTCTTC
TRBD1 TRBJ2-6 NA TRBV28 CASSVGTGVGPGANVLTF TGTGCCAGCAGTGTGGGGACAGGGGTAGGACCTGGGGCCAACGTCCTGACTTTC
TRBD1 TRBJ1-2 NA TRBV5-1 CASSLGQGHYGYTF TGCGCCAGCAGCTTGGGACAGGGTCACTATGGCTACACCTTC
NA TRBJ1-2 NA TRBV10-3 CAIIDRTGGYTF TGTGCCATCATCGACAGGACTGGTGGCTACACCTTC
NA TRBJ2-7 NA TRBV5-1 CASSLSPGPEAEQYF TGCGCCAGCAGCTTGTCCCCCGGCCCCGAGGCCGAGCAGTACTTC
NA TRBJ1-2 NA TRBV19 CASSTQGYGGYTF TGTGCCAGTAGTACCCAGGGGTATGGTGGCTACACCTTC
NA TRBJ2-3 NA TRBV6-1 CASSATGTSTDTQYF TGTGCCAGCAGCGCAACCGGGACTAGCACAGATACGCAGTATTTT
NA TRBJ1-1 NA TRBV11-3 CASSLDRSEAFF TGTGCCAGCAGCTTAGACCGGTCTGAAGCTTTCTTT
NA TRBJ2-5 NA TRBV5-1 CASSYQGYQETQYF TGCGCCAGCAGCTATCAGGGTTACCAAGAGACCCAGTACTTC
TRBD2 TRBJ2-7 NA TRBV7-9 CASSLSASGRGYEQYF TGTGCCAGCAGCTTATCTGCTAGCGGGAGAGGATACGAGCAGTACTTC
NA TRBJ1-2 once TRBV5-1 CASSTGQGNGYTF TGCGCCAGCAGCACGGGACAAGGTAATGGCTACACCTTC
TRBD1 TRBJ1-4 NA TRBV6-1 CASSERPQTGWVATNEKLFF TGTGCCAGCAGTGAACGCCCTCAGACAGGGTGGGTGGCAACTAATGAAAAACTGTTTTTT
NA TRBJ1-4 NA TRBV19 CASSPPGKANEKLFF TGTGCCAGCTCGCCCCCGGGGAAGGCTAATGAAAAACTGTTTTTT
TRBD2 TRBJ2-7 NA TRBV29-1 CSVAVAGGWYEQYF TGCAGCGTTGCGGTAGCGGGAGGTTGGTACGAGCAGTACTTC
NA TRBJ2-4 NA TRBV19 CASSGPGLKPGIQYF TGTGCCAGTAGTGGCCCGGGTCTAAAACCGGGCATTCAGTACTTC
NA TRBJ2-7 NA TRBV7-2 CASSLAPGFEQYF TGTGCCAGCAGCTTAGCCCCAGGCTTCGAGCAGTACTTC
NA TRBJ2-3 once TRBV11-2 CASSFREDWLGVNF TGTGCCAGCAGCTTCCGCGAAGACTGGCTGGGAGTGAATTTT
NA TRBJ2-7 NA TRBV6-1 CASQFRDTSYEQYF TGTGCCAGTCAATTTCGGGACACATCCTACGAGCAGTACTTC
NA TRBJ2-7 NA TRBV6-1 CASSETALTHSSYEQYF TGTGCCAGCAGTGAAACGGCTTTGACTCATAGCTCCTACGAGCAGTACTTC
NA TRBJ2-4 NA TRBV13 CASSLGGGAKNIQYF TGTGCCAGCAGCTTAGGCGGGGGAGCCAAAAACATTCAGTACTTC
TRBD1 TRBJ1-2 NA TRBV9 CASSVSGDREGYTF TGTGCCAGCAGCGTAAGCGGGGACAGGGAGGGCTACACCTTC
NA TRBJ2-1 NA TRBV5-1 CASSPEEGLWQFF TGCGCCAGCAGCCCCGAGGAGGGGTTATGGCAGTTCTTC
NA TRBJ2-1 once TRBV12-1 CASSFGALRTSGISGEQFF TGTGCCAGCAGCTTTGGGGCCCTTCGGACTAGCGGGATTAGCGGTGAGCAGTTCTTC
TRBD1 TRBJ1-1 few TRBV9 CASSGQGNTEAFF TGTGCCAGCAGCGGACAGGGCAACACTGAAGCTTTCTTT
NA TRBJ2-2 once TRBV11-2 CASSPRPRNTGELFF TGTGCCAGCAGCCCCAGGCCGAGGAACACCGGGGAGCTGTTTTTT
NA TRBJ1-2 NA TRBV7-9 CASSPPIGRAVYGYTF TGTGCCAGCAGCCCTCCTATAGGGCGGGCGGTCTATGGCTACACCTTC
NA TRBJ1-2 NA TRBV11-3 CASSLGEFTYGYTF TGTGCCAGCAGCTTAGGGGAGTTTACCTATGGCTACACCTTC
NA TRBJ2-7 NA TRBV6-5 CASSYSVTLSYEQYF TGTGCCAGCAGTTACTCAGTTACTCTTTCCTACGAGCAGTACTTC
TRBD1 TRBJ2-7 NA TRBV6-6 CASRTDRALSYEQYF TGTGCCAGCAGAACCGACAGGGCCCTCTCCTACGAGCAGTACTTC
NA TRBJ2-3 NA TRBV7-9 CASSLGQSGQPTDTQYF TGTGCCAGCAGCTTAGGTCAATCTGGACAGCCCACAGATACGCAGTATTTT
TRBD2 TRBJ2-1 NA TRBV7-9 CASSLVAGGMSEQFF TGTGCCAGCAGCTTAGTTGCGGGGGGGATGAGTGAGCAGTTCTTC
NA TRBJ2-1 NA TRBV5-1 CASRTVEDLNEQFF TGCGCCAGCAGAACAGTGGAAGACCTCAATGAGCAGTTCTTC
TRBD2 TRBJ2-1 NA TRBV5-4 CASSRTSGGIDNEQFF TGTGCCAGCAGCCGGACTAGCGGGGGGATCGACAATGAGCAGTTCTTC
TRBD1 TRBJ2-7 NA TRBV6-5 CASSYRDSGAYEQYF TGTGCCAGCAGTTACCGGGACAGCGGAGCCTACGAGCAGTACTTC
TRBD2 TRBJ2-7 NA TRBV29-1 CSVAAGVSYEQYF TGCAGCGTTGCAGCGGGGGTTTCCTACGAGCAGTACTTC
TRBD1 TRBJ1-1 NA TRBV2 CASTRQGASTEAFF TGTGCCAGCACAAGACAGGGGGCGTCCACTGAAGCTTTCTTT
NA TRBJ1-1 NA TRBV9 CASSVGLGGSRGAFF TGTGCCAGCAGCGTAGGGTTAGGGGGTAGTCGAGGAGCTTTCTTT
TRBD2 TRBJ2-1 once TRBV5-1 CASSLFPTGTRYTEQFF TGCGCCAGCAGCTTGTTCCCAACCGGGACTAGATATACTGAGCAGTTCTTC
NA TRBJ1-4 NA TRBV10-2 CASSEVRLNEKLFF TGCGCCAGCAGTGAGGTACGACTTAATGAAAAACTGTTTTTT
TRBD1 TRBJ2-1 NA TRBV11-3 CASSPQGYNEQFF TGTGCCAGCAGCCCACAGGGGTACAATGAGCAGTTCTTC
NA TRBJ2-1 NA TRBV10-3 CAIRGLSSYNEQFF TGTGCCATCAGAGGACTGAGCTCCTACAATGAGCAGTTCTTC
TRBD1 TRBJ1-5 NA TRBV6-1 CASSELGQWVLNQPQHF TGTGCCAGCAGTGAATTGGGACAGTGGGTACTCAATCAGCCCCAGCATTTT